This entry describes one TCR beta chain. Its antigen is not identified. The sample belongs to a study of cytomegalovirus exposure and HLA in healthy donors. Findings and limits, study-wide: Data from an earlier analysis indicated that most TCR beta V segments were productive either about 87% or about 30% of the time.

Both 60 Vbeta primers and 13 Jbeta primers went into the PCR. In the original analysis: Later work found 80 million to 85 million unique TCR beta chains, with 9.5 million to 11 million shared. Here immunoSEQ multiplex PCR was the method, and the copy in TCRdb shows in-frame clones only, minus some. For V, J and clone size, that table is used; D and trimming come from the DNA. There are 95,000 to 150,000 clones in the sample; 75% occur only once, and 2.5% to 3.5% lies in the top ten. The clonotype comes from a woman between 45 and 60 years old in good health and CMV-seronegative. The sequenced sample was PBMCs.

The CDR3: CASSAGDEGIGAFTDTQYF. The CDR3 DNA reads TGTGCCAGCAGCGCAGGGGATGAGGGAATAGGGGCCTTCACAGATACGCAGTATTTT. The V and J genes are TRBV5-6 and TRBJ2-3, with D perhaps matching TRBD1 (6 bases). V was shortened by 4 bases and J by 2 bases, with 26 bases between the two germline ends. Germline CDR1 and CDR2: SGHDT and YYEEEE. The CDR3 extends over 19 amino acids.